The sequence of this T cell receptor beta chain was determined in a study of cytomegalovirus exposure and HLA in healthy donors (TCRdb year 2017). Describing the broader study: An earlier analysis of fewer than 750 of the donors reported over 250 Gb of sequence data and 117 million unique TCR beta sequences obtained from approximately 180 million T cells. To predict cytomegalovirus infection status, the study brought together high-throughput TCR immunosequencing, statistical association of individual TCRs with disease status, and machine learning. In a later genetic analysis, genome-wide SNP genotypes for about three fifths of the roughly 670 donors were used, and that subset was treated as a discovery cohort. An earlier analysis of roughly 600 of the donors used high-throughput TCR beta sequencing to judge whether each TCR beta V gene segment behaved as functional or pseudogenic. A later analysis re-analyzed previously published TCR beta repertoires from roughly 630 donors and added high-resolution HLA genotyping to study TCR occurrence patterns. The aim of the study was to test whether cataloging public T cell receptors could identify signatures of past pathogen exposure. HLA typing covered class I and class II loci at four-digit resolution. The later analysis used no new phenotypic data to find candidate immune exposures, relying instead on TCR beta sequences and their occurrence across donors. All discovery cohort repertoires had been generated using a single sequencing platform. Typing coverage varied by locus: about 620-630 donors for A, B, C, DRB1 and DQB1; roughly 510 for DQA1; nearly 610 for DPA1; about 450 for DPB1. The study profiled the T cell repertoires of hundreds of subjects by immunosequencing and related them to cytomegalovirus serostatus. Roughly 320 gigabases of sequencing data and around 80 million unique TCR sequences made up an early release that covered under 750 HLA-typed donors. Of the roughly 390 genotyped donors, approximately 80% fell in the genetic ancestry cluster associated with self-reported Caucasian donors. Donor age, sex, ethnicity and CMV serostatus were collected together with the repertoire data. A separate validation cohort of over a hundred different subjects was used in addition to the 666-subject first cohort. Several DR-DQ haplotypes were handled as single units for association and clustering because linkage in the cohort was strong. Among 350 to 400 genotyped donors of the cohort, an average of roughly 240,000 unique TCR beta nucleotide sequences were sequenced per donor, 15% to 20% of them non-productive. On the study overall, not on this receptor specifically: It was suggested by the authors that the approach could potentially be generalized to other disease states and immunological phenotypes. Cytomegalovirus status was reported to be diagnosed by the classifier with high specificity and sensitivity in both the original and validation cohorts. This cohort had only TCR beta chains sequenced, and the lack of alpha or paired-chain data limited which features could be detected. A later analysis found that HLA-associated TCR beta chains were more clonally expanded and had lower generation probabilities than equally common non-associated chains. A few of the identified cytomegalovirus-associated TCR beta chains were confirmed in vitro to be specific for cytomegalovirus antigens. The presence/absence analyses assumed that sequencing depth was roughly uniform across donors, and that assumption may not be true. HLA typing was unavailable for some donors at each locus, so association tests used only the typed subset. When HLA alleles, especially DR and DQ, strongly co-occurred, attributing TCR associations to individual alleles was difficult. In a later analysis, some 18,000 TCR beta sequences were associated with specific HLA alleles at a false discovery rate of 0.05. Over 15 rarely observed V segments, including chromosome 9 orphons, were excluded from the earlier analysis of a few hundred of the donors because counts were too low. According to a later analysis, most CMV-associated TCR beta chains appeared to be HLA-restricted, and the HLA associations seemed to be driven largely by CMV exposure. In the study, 150 to 200 TCR beta chains were listed as associated with cytomegalovirus. A cluster of highly shared sequence variants was judged likely to be a technical artifact of the sequencing pipeline. A later analysis found that TCR association rates varied across HLA loci, with DRB1 alleles showing the most associated TCRs and HLA-C alleles the fewest. In a later genetic analysis, fewer N-insertions in productive TCRs were reported among donors in an Asian-associated ancestry cluster than the roughly 710-donor mean. Correlated functional status among segregating V segments might reflect linkage disequilibrium, but an unknown experimental factor could not be ruled out. A further reported finding was that TCR beta sequences accurately predicted the HLA-A and HLA-B alleles for most subjects in the first cohort. V-gene and J-gene trimming of TCR beta chains was associated with a missense DCLRE1C variant in a later genetic analysis, and the association was replicated in an independent cohort. CMV serostatus was the only immune exposure information available for the cohort. While some public TCRs were present in many individuals, most TCR sequences turned up only very rarely across donors. Because the 87-base-pair reads could not distinguish some IMGT-functional V segments, including TRBV6-2 and TRBV6-3, those segments were excluded. Broadly in line with IMGT annotations, most TCR beta V segments showed up in productive rearrangements about 87% or about 30% of the time in an earlier analysis of around 600 of the donors. Several of the top co-occurrence clusters appeared to be linked to parvovirus B19, influenza, CMV and Epstein-Barr virus, according to a later analysis.

In total, approximately 690 healthy bone marrow donors made up the cohort. At the time of sampling, all cohort members were nominally healthy, though unrecorded immune exposures were likely present. The donor tested CMV seropositive, placing the donor among the 250 to 350 seropositive members of the cohort. Each donor provided a peripheral blood sample, and peripheral blood mononuclear cells were used for TCR beta sequencing. The Qiagen DNeasy Blood Extraction Kit was used to extract genomic DNA from the blood cell samples. As for this clone: This clone's antigen is unknown. No much larger clone exists at a distance of one base, and base qualities are not known.

Trimming removed 5 bases from V and 2 bases from J, leaving 10 bases between the germline ends. The germline V gene (reference sequence) sets CDR1 to GTSNPN and CDR2 to SVGIG. From cysteine to phenylalanine, the CDR3 is 14 amino acids long. The CDR3 DNA has 42 bases and is translated from base 1. Libraries came from the immunoSEQ multiplex PCR assay. A mixture of 60 forward primers for TCR Vbeta segments and 13 reverse primers for TCR Jbeta segments was used in the multiplex PCR. The CDR3 region of rearranged TCR beta genes was amplified from genomic DNA by a multiplex PCR assay. The Illumina HiSeq System was used to sequence the amplified TCR beta libraries as 87-base-pair reads. The study's own analysis went as follows. Across the 500 to 850 repertoires, a later analysis counted tens of millions of unique TCR beta chains, 8.5 million to 12 million of which were shared by at least two donors. Raw reads were error-corrected and collapsed into unique sequences by a nearest-neighbor algorithm in which closely related sequences were merged to remove PCR and sequencing errors. CDR3 sequences were aligned to IMGT reference sequences to assign V, D and J gene segments. Each retained sequence needed at least a six-nucleotide match to both a V gene segment and a J gene segment. A rearrangement was called productive if the CDR3 had no stop codons and remained in frame with V and J, and every other rearrangement was called non-productive. CDR3 was defined according to IMGT convention as the region running from the second conserved V-encoded cysteine to the conserved J-encoded phenylalanine. The earlier analysis of roughly 590 of the donors excluded sequences that lacked an unambiguous match to a single V gene segment. In an earlier analysis of approximately 500 of the donors, a V segment was called functional when productive rearrangements were above 56.7%, and segregating when the standard deviation between donors exceeded 5%. A statistical classification framework was built for diagnosing cytomegalovirus status from the catalog of TCR beta chain sequences. In a later analysis, TCR nucleotide sequences were compared against IMGT/GENE-DB human TR gene sequences so that V and J genes could be assigned. In a later analysis, CDR3 sequences and most-parsimonious VDJ recombination scenarios were assigned using the TCRdist pipeline. In a later analysis, each TCR beta chain was defined by its CDR3 amino acid sequence together with its V-gene family, and reads lacking a unique V-gene family were excluded. As a way to deal with suspected cross-contamination and a sequencing artifact, a later analysis dropped nearly 600 nucleotide sequences that were highly shared and had low generation probability. In a later analysis, a clonal expansion index was calculated for each public chain from normalized within-repertoire ranks of inferred template counts. A later analysis computed generation probabilities with a VDJ recombination model fitted to out-of-frame rearrangements, and checked the results against IGoR. Hypergeometric tests were used in a later analysis to score TCR-TCR, TCR-HLA and TCR-CMV co-occurrence, with a repertoire-size bias correction applied to the TCR pairs. In a later analysis, false discovery rates were estimated by permuting HLA or CMV assignments 20 times. A later analysis grouped co-occurring TCRs with DBSCAN, adding TCRdist sequence similarity when clustering within HLA-allele-positive subsets. For co-occurrence clustering, repertoires with fewer than 30,000 or more than 120,000 public chains were excluded, along with roughly five repertoires with anomalous nucleotide sharing. In its TCRdb copy, this immuneACCESS table keeps in-frame sequences only and misses some clones. Where compared with another copy, unresolved V genes explain less than half of these, and the others have no known cause. V and J calls and clone size are given by that table; D and trimming were obtained from the DNA. The sample profile shows around 130,000 clones; more than 60% of them were found once. Around 2.1% of the sample goes to the ten largest clones.

The source material was PBMCs. The chain joins TRBV30 to TRBJ1-6, with the D segment identity uncertain. The clonotype comes from a woman aged 35 to 49 in good health and CMV-seropositive. The sequence in DNA is TGTGCCTGGCTGACTGAACCCTATAATTCACCCCTCCACTTT. Its protein is CAWLTEPYNSPLHF. This CDR3, with the reference TRBV30 and TRBJ1-6 proteins standing in past its ends, gives the full variable domain SQTIHQWPATLVQPVGSPLSLECTVEGTSNPNLYWYRQAAGRGLQLLFYSVGIGQISSEVPQNLSASRPQDRQFILSSKKLLLSDSGFYLCAWLTEPYNSPLHFGNGTRLTVT.